This is a list of T cell receptor beta chains from one sample in a study of PD-1 blockade in classical Hodgkin lymphoma. Assay used: immunoSEQ multiplex PCR; TCRdb lists only in-frame clones, some missing. This sample yields 10,000 to 15,000 clones, of which roughly 80% are seen a single time; around 25% belongs to the top ten. The sample was peripheral blood mononuclear cells (PBMCs), taken at baseline. These receptors all come from a human donor with classical Hodgkin lymphoma. Both conserved end residues are part of each CDR3. The D gene is left open where the match is weak. Rows may omit the clone size; those that give it use once, few, many or a size class.

CDR3 protein | CDR3 DNA | D gene | J gene | clone size | V gene
CTSSQVSGRLEQYF | TGCACCAGCAGCCAAGTTAGCGGGAGGCTCGAGCAGTACTTC | NA | TRBJ2-7 | medium-sized | TRBV1
CASTVEGQGRTGELFF | TGCGCCAGCACCGTCGAGGGACAGGGCCGCACCGGGGAGCTGTTTTTT | TRBD1 | TRBJ2-2 | few | TRBV5-1
CAISAPRARNTIYF | TGTGCCATCAGTGCCCCCAGGGCTCGGAACACCATATATTTT | NA | TRBJ1-3 | NA | TRBV10-3
CASSPRQLRRALGEQYF | TGTGCCAGCAGCCCCCGACAGCTCAGGAGGGCCCTAGGCGAGCAGTACTTC | NA | TRBJ2-7 | NA | TRBV11-3
CASSRAGTANTEAFF | TGTGCCAGCAGCCGAGCCGGGACGGCGAACACTGAAGCTTTCTTT | NA | TRBJ1-1 | NA | TRBV11-2
CASSLSTMDRLSGNTIYF | TGTGCCAGCAGTTTATCCACGATGGACAGACTCTCTGGAAACACCATATATTTT | NA | TRBJ1-3 | once | TRBV28
CASSKLGTDTNYGYTF | TGTGCCAGTAGCAAGCTCGGGACAGATACTAACTATGGCTACACCTTC | TRBD1 | TRBJ1-2 | NA | TRBV19
CASSKKSGEKLFF | TGTGCCAGCAGCAAAAAGTCCGGTGAAAAACTGTTTTTT | NA | TRBJ1-4 | NA | TRBV21-1
CASRPRGGLFNEQFF | TGTGCCAGTAGACCCCGGGGAGGCCTGTTCAATGAGCAGTTCTTC | NA | TRBJ2-1 | NA | TRBV19
CASSYPRTLGHEQFF | TGTGCCAGCAGTTACCCACGAACCCTAGGCCATGAGCAGTTCTTC | NA | TRBJ2-1 | NA | TRBV6-5
CASSLFGTPYNEQFF | TGCGCCAGCAGCTTGTTCGGGACACCCTACAATGAGCAGTTCTTC | NA | TRBJ2-1 | few | TRBV5-1
CTSSRGTSGASTDTQYF | TGCACCAGCAGCCGAGGGACTAGCGGGGCTAGCACAGATACGCAGTATTTT | NA | TRBJ2-3 | NA | TRBV1
CASSLVRASGRTGELFF | TGTGCCAGCAGTTTAGTTAGGGCTAGCGGGAGAACCGGGGAGCTGTTTTTT | TRBD2 | TRBJ2-2 | NA | TRBV28
CASSINGDTEAFF | TGTGCCAGTAGTATAAACGGGGACACTGAAGCTTTCTTT | NA | TRBJ1-1 | NA | TRBV19
CASSPGQIVTTNEKLFF | TGCGCCAGCAGCCCAGGACAGATTGTGACAACTAATGAAAAACTGTTTTTT | NA | TRBJ1-4 | NA | TRBV5-1
CASSEAGGTGGSPLHF | TGTGCCAGCAGTGAAGCAGGGGGCACGGGGGGCTCACCCCTCCACTTT | TRBD1 | TRBJ1-6 | once | TRBV6-1
CACSLAGREETQYF | TGTGCCTGTTCCCTAGCGGGACGGGAAGAGACCCAGTACTTC | TRBD2 | TRBJ2-5 | NA | TRBV30
CAISTGTEKLFF | TGTGCCATTAGTACAGGCACCGAAAAACTGTTTTTT | NA | TRBJ1-4 | NA | TRBV2
CASSINRGPYSNQPQHF | TGTGCCAGTAGTATAAACAGGGGGCCCTATAGCAATCAGCCCCAGCATTTT | TRBD1 | TRBJ1-5 | once | TRBV19
CASSLELKGSLRNEQFF | TGTGCCAGCAGCTTGGAATTAAAGGGGAGTCTGCGTAATGAGCAGTTCTTC | NA | TRBJ2-1 | NA | TRBV5-5
CASRDAGIGTEAFF | TGTGCCAGCAGGGACGCGGGGATCGGCACTGAAGCTTTCTTT | NA | TRBJ1-1 | NA | TRBV6-1
CASSRERIQETQYF | TGTGCCAGCAGCAGGGAGCGGATCCAAGAGACCCAGTACTTC | NA | TRBJ2-5 | NA | TRBV7-8
CASRREQFF | TGCGCCAGCAGAAGGGAGCAGTTCTTC | NA | TRBJ2-1 | NA | TRBV23-1
CASSYLGKESYTF | TGTGCCAGCAGTTACTTGGGGAAAGAGAGCTACACCTTC | NA | TRBJ1-2 | NA | TRBV6-5
CASSVAGSSGNTIYF | TGTGCCAGCAGCGTCGCTGGAAGCTCTGGAAACACCATATATTTT | NA | TRBJ1-3 | NA | TRBV9
CASNPGGWLWSEAFF | TGTGCCAGCAACCCGGGGGGCTGGTTATGGTCTGAAGCTTTCTTT | NA | TRBJ1-1 | NA | TRBV6-1
CASTQEQGHSNQPQHF | TGTGCCAGCACCCAGGAACAGGGGCATAGCAATCAGCCCCAGCATTTT | TRBD1 | TRBJ1-5 | medium-sized | TRBV5-6